Detailed here is one T cell receptor (beta chain). This clone has only one observation. Its antigen is not yet known. Per-base qualities were not stored, and no clone one base away is much larger. The germline V gene yields MGHDK for CDR1 and SYGVNS for CDR2. The trim is 8 bases for V and 3 bases for J, with a gap of 13 bases between the germline ends. From the cysteine up to the phenylalanine, the CDR3 has a length of 13 residues. Only the CDR3 region is kept as DNA, spanning 39 bases read in frame from base 1. The cohort was made up of hundreds of healthy bone marrow donors. All cohort members were sampled while nominally healthy, although unrecorded immune exposures were likely present. The donor tested CMV seropositive and was one of the 289 seropositive cohort members. A peripheral blood sample was collected from each donor, and TCR beta sequencing was performed on peripheral blood mononuclear cells. Genomic DNA was extracted from the blood cell samples with the Qiagen DNeasy Blood Extraction Kit.

The data belong to a study of cytomegalovirus exposure and HLA in healthy donors (dated by TCRdb to the late 2010s). With regard to the full study: An earlier analysis of approximately 550 of the donors reported approximately 270 Gb of sequence data and some 120 million unique TCR beta sequences from roughly 180 million T cells. Donor age, sex, ethnicity and CMV serostatus were compiled alongside the repertoire data. An early release covering roughly 600 HLA-typed donors comprised about 310 gigabases of sequencing data and approximately 80 million unique TCR sequences. Genome-wide SNP genotypes for about 55% of the 666 donors were used in a later genetic analysis, which treated that subset as a discovery cohort. Every repertoire in the discovery cohort had been generated on one and the same sequencing platform. The number of donors typed differed by locus, with about 629-640 for A, B, C, DRB1 and DQB1, 522 for DQA1, nearly 610 for DPA1, and some 470 for DPB1. A handful of DR-DQ haplotypes were treated as single units for association and clustering because of strong linkage in the cohort. Besides the first cohort of under 700 subjects, a separate validation cohort made up of 95 to 150 different subjects was used. To predict cytomegalovirus infection status, the study brought together high-throughput TCR immunosequencing, statistical association of individual TCRs with disease status, and machine learning. The study was designed to test whether signatures of past pathogen exposure could be identified by cataloging public T cell receptors. Rather than drawing on any new phenotypic data, the later analysis identified candidate immune exposures from TCR beta sequences and the way those sequences occurred across donors. Among around 400 genotyped donors of the cohort, an average of around 240,000 unique TCR beta nucleotide sequences were sequenced per donor, roughly 20% of them non-productive. Of the approximately 400 genotyped donors, 65% to 90% fell in the genetic ancestry cluster associated with self-reported Caucasian donors. Class I and class II HLA loci were covered by the typing at four-digit resolution. The study used immunosequencing to profile the T cell repertoires of more than 650 subjects and linked those repertoires to cytomegalovirus serostatus. A later analysis re-examined previously published TCR beta repertoires from roughly 720 donors and added high-resolution HLA genotyping to investigate patterns of TCR occurrence. To decide whether each TCR beta V gene segment behaved as functional or pseudogenic, an earlier analysis of approximately 620 of the donors relied on high-throughput TCR beta sequencing.

Receptors were amplified or captured by the immunoSEQ multiplex PCR assay. The multiplex PCR relied on a mix of 60 forward primers for TCR Vbeta segments and 13 reverse primers for TCR Jbeta segments. The CDR3 region of rearranged TCR beta genes was amplified from genomic DNA by a multiplex PCR assay. The Illumina HiSeq System was used to sequence the amplified TCR beta libraries as 87-base-pair reads. The authors' analysis ran thus. A later analysis counted 65 million to 90 million unique TCR beta chains across the 600 to 850 repertoires, and around 9.9 million of these chains were shared by at least two donors. Raw reads were error-corrected and collapsed into unique sequences by a nearest-neighbor algorithm in which closely related sequences were merged to remove PCR and sequencing errors. Alignment of CDR3 sequences to IMGT reference sequences was used to assign V, D and J gene segments. For a sequence to be retained, a match of at least six nucleotides to both a V gene segment and a J gene segment was required. A rearrangement counted as productive if the CDR3 had no stop codons and remained in frame with V and J, and every other rearrangement counted as non-productive. CDR3 was defined by IMGT convention, running from the second conserved V-encoded cysteine to the conserved J-encoded phenylalanine. The earlier analysis of roughly 590 of the donors excluded sequences that lacked an unambiguous match to a single V gene segment. An earlier analysis of several hundred of the donors called V segments functional above 56.7% productive rearrangements and segregating when the between-donor standard deviation exceeded 5%. A statistical classification framework was built for diagnosing cytomegalovirus status from the catalog of TCR beta chain sequences. In a later analysis, V and J genes were assigned by comparing TCR nucleotide sequences against IMGT/GENE-DB human TR gene sequences. Using the TCRdist pipeline, a later analysis assigned CDR3 sequences along with most-parsimonious VDJ recombination scenarios. In a later analysis, every TCR beta chain was defined by the combination of its CDR3 amino acid sequence and its V-gene family, and reads without a unique V-gene family were dropped. As a way to deal with suspected cross-contamination and a sequencing artifact, a later analysis dropped more than 500 nucleotide sequences that were highly shared and had low generation probability. A later analysis calculated a clonal expansion index for each public chain from normalized within-repertoire ranks of inferred template counts. A later analysis computed generation probabilities with a VDJ recombination model fitted to out-of-frame rearrangements, and checked the results against IGoR. In a later analysis, hypergeometric tests were used to score TCR-TCR, TCR-HLA and TCR-CMV co-occurrence, with a repertoire-size bias correction applied to TCR pairs. To estimate false discovery rates, a later analysis permuted the HLA or CMV assignments 20 times. In a later analysis, co-occurring TCRs were grouped using DBSCAN, with TCRdist sequence similarity added in when clustering inside HLA-allele-positive subsets. Co-occurrence clustering excluded repertoires with fewer than 30,000 or more than 120,000 public chains, plus five with anomalous nucleotide sharing. The source is immuneACCESS, and TCRdb retained only in-frame sequences with V and J called. Part of the clones is not carried over; for the studies checked, unresolved V genes explain less than half of this, and the remainder is unexplained. V and J calls and clone size are given by that table; D and trimming were obtained from the DNA. The sample yields 65,000 to 75,000 clones; 65% to 80% were counted once. Clones ranked in the top ten supply around 17% of the sample.

On the study overall, not on this receptor specifically: A few of the identified cytomegalovirus-associated TCR beta chains were confirmed in vitro to be specific for cytomegalovirus antigens. Most CMV-associated TCR beta chains appeared to be HLA-restricted in a later analysis, and the HLA associations seemed to be driven largely by CMV exposure. A total of 150 to 200 TCR beta chains were listed by the study as associated with cytomegalovirus. The sequencing pipeline was judged likely to have produced a cluster of highly shared sequence variants as a technical artifact. Correlated functional status among segregating V segments might reflect linkage disequilibrium, but an unknown experimental factor could not be ruled out. Compared with equally common non-associated chains, HLA-associated TCR beta chains in a later analysis were more clonally expanded and had lower generation probabilities. This cohort had only TCR beta chains sequenced, and the lack of alpha or paired-chain data limited which features could be detected. According to a later analysis, parvovirus B19, influenza, CMV and Epstein-Barr virus appeared linked to several top co-occurrence clusters. Because some donors lacked HLA typing at each locus, the association tests relied only on the typed subset. In a later analysis, the rate of TCR association differed among HLA loci, with DRB1 alleles having the most associated TCRs and HLA-C alleles having the fewest. The authors suggested that the approach could potentially be extended to other disease states and immunological phenotypes. Some IMGT-functional V segments, including TRBV6-2 and TRBV6-3, could not be distinguished by the 87-base-pair reads and were therefore excluded. A later genetic analysis associated a missense DCLRE1C variant with V-gene and J-gene trimming of TCR beta chains, and an independent cohort replicated the association. A further reported finding was that TCR beta sequences accurately predicted the HLA-A and HLA-B alleles for most subjects in the first cohort. The earlier analysis of some 560 of the donors excluded 15 to 20 rarely observed V segments, including chromosome 9 orphons, because counts were too low. At a false discovery rate of 0.05, a later analysis linked about 17,000 TCR beta sequences to specific HLA alleles. According to a later genetic analysis, donors in an Asian-associated ancestry cluster had fewer N-insertions in productive TCRs than the approximately 610-donor mean. Broadly in line with IMGT annotations, most TCR beta V segments showed up in productive rearrangements about 90% or about 30% of the time in an earlier analysis of around 550 of the donors. The only immune exposure information available for the cohort was CMV serostatus. Sequencing depth was assumed to be roughly uniform across donors in the presence/absence analyses, though that assumption may not hold. When HLA alleles, especially DR and DQ, strongly co-occurred, attributing TCR associations to individual alleles was difficult. Most TCR sequences were seen in very few donors, while some public TCRs were found in many individuals. Cytomegalovirus status was reported to be diagnosed by the classifier with high specificity and sensitivity in both the original and validation cohorts.

The rearranged chain carries TRBV25-1 and TRBJ2-5, with the D gene too uncertain to name. The receptor was derived from a middle-aged man in good health and CMV-seropositive. Input material: PBMCs. The DNA reads as follows: TGTGCCAGCGTCCCCTGGCAGGAAGAGACCCAGTACTTC. Its protein reads: CASVPWQEETQYF.